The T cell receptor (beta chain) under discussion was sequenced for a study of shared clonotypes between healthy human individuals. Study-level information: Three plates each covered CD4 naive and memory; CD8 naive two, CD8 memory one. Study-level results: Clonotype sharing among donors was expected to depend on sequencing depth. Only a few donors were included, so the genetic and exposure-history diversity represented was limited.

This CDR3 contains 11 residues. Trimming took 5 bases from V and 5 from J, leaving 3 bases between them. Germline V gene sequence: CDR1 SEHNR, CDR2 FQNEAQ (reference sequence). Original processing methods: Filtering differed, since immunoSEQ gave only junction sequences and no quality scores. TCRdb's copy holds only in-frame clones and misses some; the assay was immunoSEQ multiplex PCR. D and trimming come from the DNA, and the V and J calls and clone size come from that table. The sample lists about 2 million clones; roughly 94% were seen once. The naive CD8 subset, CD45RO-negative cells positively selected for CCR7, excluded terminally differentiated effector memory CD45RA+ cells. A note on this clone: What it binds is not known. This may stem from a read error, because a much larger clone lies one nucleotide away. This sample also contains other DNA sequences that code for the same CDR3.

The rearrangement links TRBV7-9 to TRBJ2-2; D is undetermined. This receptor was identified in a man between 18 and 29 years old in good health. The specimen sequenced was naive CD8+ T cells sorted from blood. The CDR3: CASSPTGELFF. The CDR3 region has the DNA TGTGCCAGCAGCCCTACCGGGGAGCTGTTTTTT.